One T cell receptor beta chain is described in this entry. The sample is drawn from a study of T cell responses to AZD1222 COVID-19 vaccine. Germline V gene lookup returns CDR1 KGHDR and CDR2 SFDVKD. This CDR3 is 14 amino acids long. V lost 7 bases and J lost 0, with 9 bases in between. The method was immunoSEQ multiplex PCR; TCRdb's version includes in-frame clones alone and lacks a portion of them. The sample includes some 64,000 clones, about 90% seen only once; the top ten take less than 7%. The sequence derives from an adult who received the MenACWY meningococcal vaccine as a control. This specimen consisted of peripheral blood, obtained 28 days after the second dose of the MenACWY control vaccine. The chain recombines TRBV24-1 with TRBJ1-5; D is ambiguous. Here the CDR3 reads CATSGSFSNQPQHF. The CDR3 nucleotides are TGTGCCACCAGCGGGAGTTTTAGCAATCAGCCCCAGCATTTT.